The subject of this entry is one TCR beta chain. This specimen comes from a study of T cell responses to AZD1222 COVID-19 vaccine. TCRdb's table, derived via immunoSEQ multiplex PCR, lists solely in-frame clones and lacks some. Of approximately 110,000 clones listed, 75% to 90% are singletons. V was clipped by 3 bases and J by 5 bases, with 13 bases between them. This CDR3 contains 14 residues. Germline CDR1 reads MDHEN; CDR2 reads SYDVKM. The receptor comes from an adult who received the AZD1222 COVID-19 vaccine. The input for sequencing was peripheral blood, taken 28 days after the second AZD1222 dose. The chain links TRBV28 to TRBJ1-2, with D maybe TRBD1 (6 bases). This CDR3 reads CASSFLGAVYGYTF. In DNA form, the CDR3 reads TGTGCCAGCAGTTTTCTGGGGGCTGTTTATGGCTACACCTTC.